Shown below are 14 T cell receptor beta chains from a single sample sequenced in a study of a mutant IDH1 vaccine in newly diagnosed glioma. Sequencing was performed with immunoSEQ multiplex PCR; in TCRdb, only in-frame clones are kept and a portion is missing. In the table there are about 85,000 clones, approximately 89% of which are singletons. No cognate antigen is known for these TCRs. Time point: week 47, end of study. Vaccine doses each comprised 300 ug of mutant IDH1 20-mer peptide, with topical imiquimod. Sample: PBMCs, taken from a glioma patient whose treatment included an IDH1 peptide vaccine. The source of these receptors is a woman aged 45-60 years with glioma.

The genes are TRBV5-1 and TRBJ2-7; D gene unclear. The CDR3 extends over 17 amino acids. The V end was cut by 0 bases, the J end by 0 bases, with 16 bases between. CDR1 is SGHRS and CDR2 is YFSETQ in the germline V gene. CDR3 DNA: TGCGCCAGCAGCTTGGCTCGGGTTTCACGGAGCTCCTACGAGCAGTACTTC. It is translated as CASSLARVSRSSYEQYF.

CDR3 protein: CASSSGGIYTTSTDTQYF. The CDR3 DNA reads TGTGCCAGCAGCTCCGGGGGGATCTACACCACCAGCACAGATACGCAGTATTTT. The chain joins TRBV7-3 to TRBJ2-3; 7 nucleotides align to TRBD2. Trimming at V came to 4 bases and at J to 0 bases, leaving 13 bases not matched to a gene. This CDR3 is 18 amino acids long. Looked up from germline, CDR1 is SGHTA and CDR2 is FQGTGA.

The rearrangement links TRBV7-9 to TRBJ1-2; weak D call: TRBD1 (5 bases). The CDR3 is made up of 14 amino acids. Germline V gene lookup returns CDR1 SEHNR and CDR2 FQNEAQ (reference sequence). V lost 5 bases to trimming and J lost 0 bases, with 10 bases between them. The DNA for the CDR3 is TGTGCCAGCAGCCAAGGGACCGCTAACTATGGCTACACCTTC. Amino acids: CASSQGTANYGYTF.

V is TRBV25-1 and J is TRBJ1-3; D is undetermined. Between the trimmed V and J ends, which lost 4 bases and 3 bases, there was a span of 1 base. This CDR3 contains 11 residues. Germline lookup yields CDR1 MGHDK and CDR2 SYGVNS. The CDR3 bases are TGTGCCAGCAGTGTTGGAAACACCATATATTTT. Encoded protein: CASSVGNTIYF.

The V gene is TRBV19, the J gene TRBJ1-1; D is possibly TRBD1 (6 bases). The germline gives CDR1 LNHDA, CDR2 SQIVND (reference sequence). V was cut by 1 base and J by 4 bases, with 10 bases left in between. This CDR3 comprises 14 residues. The CDR3 region has the DNA TGTGCCAGTAGTATAGGCAGGGGAGGCACTGAAGCTTTCTTT. The encoded protein is CASSIGRGGTEAFF.

The gene calls are TRBV28 and TRBJ1-5; D is unclear. This CDR3 spans 15 amino acids. Germline CDR1 is MDHEN and CDR2 is SYDVKM. Trimming took off 3 bases at V and 3 bases at J, with 12 bases between the two ends. In nucleotides, the CDR3 is TGTGCCAGCAGTTTGAGAGAGGCCCACAATCAGCCCCAGCATTTT. Amino acid sequence: CASSLREAHNQPQHF.

This chain links TRBV5-6 with TRBJ2-5; TRBD2 aligns across 7 bases. V dropped 0 bases and J dropped 1; count of bases not matched to a gene: 3. Germline values: CDR1 SGHDT, CDR2 YYEEEE. This CDR3 has 15 amino acids. The chain's CDR3 is CASSLVGRVQETQYF. Here the CDR3 DNA reads TGTGCCAGCAGCTTGGTAGGGAGGGTCCAAGAGACCCAGTACTTC. Full variable domain (missing parts from reference TRBV5-6 and TRBJ2-5): DAGVTQSPTHLIKTRGQQVTLRCSPKSGHDTVSWYQQALGQGPQFIFQYYEEEERQRGNFPDRFSGHQFPNYSSELNVNALLLGDSALYLCASSLVGRVQETQYFGPGTRLLVL.

The sample holds one count of this clone. This sequence joins TRBV5-1 and TRBJ2-1; 8 positions agree with TRBD2. CDR1 is SGHRS and CDR2 is YFSETQ in the germline V gene. Trimming cost V 4 bases and J 1 base; bases outside gene matches: 16. The CDR3 totals 19 residues. The CDR3 reads CASSPGGSRREGSYNEQFF. As DNA, the CDR3 is TGCGCCAGCAGCCCGGGGGGGAGCAGGCGGGAAGGGTCCTACAATGAGCAGTTCTTC.

This chain connects TRBV5-8 to TRBJ1-2; D call uncertain. CDR3 length equals 12 residues. The V end was cut by 1 base, the J end by 8 bases, with 9 bases between. In germline, CDR1 is SGHTS, CDR2 YDEGEE. CDR3 bases: TGTGCCAGCAGCTTGATAAAAAGGGGCTACACCTTC. This translates into CASSLIKRGYTF.

This chain links TRBV7-9 with TRBJ2-2, with 9 nucleotides matching TRBD2. The CDR3 runs to 17 residues. V lost 2 bases to trimming and J lost 1 base; unmatched junction nucleotides: 5. CDR1 is SEHNR and CDR2 is FQNEAQ in the germline V gene (reference sequence). CDR3 in amino acids: CASSLRSGRRNTGELFF. The CDR3 nucleotides are TGTGCCAGCAGCTTAAGAAGCGGGAGGAGGAACACCGGGGAGCTGTTTTTT.

The genes are TRBV10-2 and TRBJ2-7; D might be TRBD1 (5 bases). The CDR3 covers 12 residues. V gave up 7 bases and J gave up 5 bases, with 12 bases separating them. CDR1 WSHSY and CDR2 SAAADI come from the germline V gene. CDR3 DNA sequence: TGCGCCAGCACCGCGACAGTAAACGAGCAGTACTTC. It yields the protein CASTATVNEQYF.

The CDR3 sequence: CASRTGLAGTYEQYF. CDR3 DNA: TGCGCCAGCAGAACTGGACTAGCGGGTACCTACGAGCAGTACTTC. The rearrangement joins TRBV5-1 to TRBJ2-7; 11 nucleotides line up with TRBD2. V dropped 5 bases and J dropped 2; count of bases not matched to a gene: 6. The CDR3 runs to 15 residues. CDR1 and CDR2 (germline): SGHRS, YFSETQ.

This chain uses TRBV5-1 with TRBJ2-1, with D perhaps matching TRBD1 (6 bases). The V gene lost 0 bases and the J gene lost 0 bases, with 10 bases spanning the gap. Germline V gives CDR1 SGHRS, CDR2 YFSETQ. This CDR3 region has 16 residues. CDR3 DNA: TGCGCCAGCAGCTTGGACGGCAGGGGCTCCTACAATGAGCAGTTCTTC. Protein sequence: CASSLDGRGSYNEQFF.

The J gene is TRBJ1-3, the V gene TRBV5-1; unclear D gene. V was cut by 2 bases and J by 2 bases, with 8 bases left in between. Per the germline V gene, CDR1 is SGHRS and CDR2 is YFSETQ. The CDR3 is 14 residues long. The chain's CDR3 is CASSLDTAGNTIYF. In DNA form, the CDR3 reads TGCGCCAGCAGCTTAGACACGGCTGGAAACACCATATATTTT.